The rows below give T cell receptor beta chains drawn from one sample of a study of regulatory T cells in long-lasting Graves disease. TCRdb reprocessed the multiplex PCR reads with MiXCR, giving one entry per CDR3 protein. The sample records a few hundred thousand distinct CDR3 sequences, approximately 12% being singletons. This same sample was also taken into another study, of T cells in Graves' hyperthyroidism and ophthalmopathy.

The sample in question was peripheral blood mononuclear cells (PBMCs), obtained at new diagnosis, from a patient treated with antithyroid drugs. These receptors came from a man aged 30 to 39 with Graves disease. Both conserved end residues are part of each CDR3. The order of the fields is J gene, D gene, clone size, V gene, CDR3 protein, CDR3 DNA. The D gene is left open where the match is weak. Expanded clones are given a class, and other clones once, few, many or no size at all.

TRBJ1-1,-,many,TRBV12-5,CASGLVTRRPWMEFTEAFF,TGTGCTAGTGGTTTGGTAACGAGGCGGCCCTGGATGGAGTTCACTGAAGCTTTCTTT
TRBJ1-1,-,many,TRBV29-1,CSVEGTDMNTEAFF,TGCAGCGTTGAAGGGACAGATATGAACACTGAAGCTTTCTTT
TRBJ2-5,-,many,TRBV2,CASSRDANPDVAQYF,TGTGCCAGCAGTCGAGATGCGAATCCCGACGTGGCCCAGTACTTC
TRBJ2-2,-,few,TRBV29-1,CSVTPPTGELFF,TGCAGCGTTACCCCTCCCACCGGGGAGCTGTTTTTT
TRBJ2-1,TRBD2,many,TRBV20-1,CSVAGASDEQFF,TGCAGTGTGGCGGGAGCATCGGATGAGCAGTTCTTC
TRBJ2-3,-,many,TRBV20-1,CSASRQAETPSTDTQYF,TGCAGTGCTAGTCGGCAAGCGGAAACTCCTAGCACAGATACGCAGTATTTT
TRBJ2-3,-,many,TRBV13,CASRPFRGRNRTDTQYF,TGTGCCAGCAGACCATTCCGGGGGCGAAATCGCACAGATACGCAGTATTTT
TRBJ1-2,TRBD1,-,TRBV7-9,CASSSRQGGYYGYTF,TGTGCCAGCAGCTCTCGACAGGGGGGTTACTATGGCTACACCTTC
TRBJ2-1,TRBD2,-,TRBV20-1,CSAPSSGRAFNEQFF,TGCAGTGCTCCGAGCAGCGGGAGGGCCTTTAATGAGCAGTTCTTC
TRBJ2-7,TRBD2,-,TRBV20-1,CSAQVVAGSYEQYF,TGCAGTGCCCAGGTGGTAGCGGGATCCTACGAGCAGTACTTC
TRBJ1-1,-,few,TRBV5-5,CASSLEGEAFF,TGTGCCAGCAGCTTGGAAGGTGAAGCTTTCTTT
TRBJ2-7,TRBD1,many,TRBV6-1,CASRSGGLGSYEQYF,TGTGCCTCTCGATCAGGGGGCTTGGGCTCCTACGAGCAGTACTTC
TRBJ2-1,TRBD2,many,TRBV29-1,CSVEDRLVGGYGQFF,TGCAGCGTTGAAGATAGGCTCGTCGGGGGGTATGGGCAGTTCTTC
TRBJ2-1,-,many,TRBV12-3/TRBV12-4,CASSYRVGKQFF,TGTGCCAGCAGTTACAGGGTTGGCAAGCAGTTCTTC
TRBJ2-3,TRBD1,many,TRBV11-2,CASSFGTGELREVTDTQYF,TGTGCCAGCAGCTTCGGGACAGGGGAGTTGCGGGAGGTCACAGATACGCAGTATTTT
TRBJ1-4,-,few,TRBV29-1,CSVEDYRGANEKLFF,TGCAGCGTTGAAGATTATAGAGGGGCTAATGAAAAACTGTTTTTT
TRBJ2-3,-,-,TRBV9,CASSVDRSGSTDTQYF,TGTGCCAGCAGCGTAGATCGGAGTGGGAGCACAGATACGCAGTATTTT
TRBJ2-3,TRBD2,many,TRBV27,CASSSTSGGPASTDTQYF,TGTGCCAGCAGCTCGACTAGCGGGGGACCGGCGTCCACAGATACGCAGTATTTT
TRBJ2-5,TRBD2,many,TRBV20-1,CSVGRQREGLPTQYF,TGCAGTGTCGGAAGGCAGCGGGAGGGCCTCCCGACCCAGTACTTC